This T cell receptor beta chain was sequenced for a study of a mutant IDH1 vaccine in newly diagnosed glioma. Study-level background: Patients under treatment included approximately 60% males and approximately 38% females and had a mean age of around 40 years. The week-35 safety follow-up was V12, and the week-47 study end was V13. General study points: Immune responses induced by the vaccine were seen in just over 90% of patients, spanning multiple MHC alleles. Pseudoprogression seemed unrelated to changes in top peripheral T cell clonotypes.

Sequencing used immunoSEQ multiplex PCR; TCRdb keeps in-frame clones, though not all of them. The sample includes some 61,000 clones, roughly 84% of them seen just once. As for this clone: What it binds is unknown.

Specified time point: week 35, safety follow-up. The investigators gave 300 ug of mutant IDH1 20-mer peptide in each vaccine dose, together with topical imiquimod. The sample in question was PBMCs, obtained from a glioma patient whose treatment included an IDH1 peptide vaccine. The clonotype comes from a man younger than 30 with glioma.

As DNA, the CDR3 is TGTGCCAGCAGCCAAGACAGAAACAATGAGCAGTTCTTC. It is translated as CASSQDRNNEQFF. The chain is built from TRBV4-2 and TRBJ2-1; D is uncertain. V was pared by 0 bases and J by 5 bases, with 5 bases between. In germline, CDR1 is LGHNA, CDR2 YNFKEQ. This CDR3 is 13 amino acids long.